These T cell receptor beta chains were read from a single sample in a study of lymphopenia after photon versus proton radiotherapy. The method was immunoSEQ multiplex PCR; TCRdb's version includes in-frame clones alone and lacks a portion of them. The sample lists 35,000 to 40,000 clones, more than 75% seen once, with under 3.5% in the top ten. This material consisted of peripheral blood, taken from a patient treated with photon-based radiotherapy. The receptor source for this set is a man aged 50-60 years with gastric cancer. Both conserved end residues are part of each CDR3. The D gene is left open where the match is weak. Some rows have no size entry. The others give once, few or many, or a class for an expanded clone.

V gene	J gene	clone size	D gene	CDR3 protein	CDR3 DNA
TRBV19	TRBJ1-1	.	.	CASSSGQTSRDTEAFF	TGTGCCAGCTCATCCGGACAGACCTCACGGGACACTGAAGCTTTCTTT
TRBV30	TRBJ2-7	.	.	CAWRAWRSRFSYEQYF	TGTGCCTGGAGAGCTTGGAGGAGCCGGTTCTCCTACGAGCAGTACTTC
TRBV29-1	TRBJ2-5	.	.	CSVEDLYQETQYF	TGCAGCGTTGAAGATCTGTACCAAGAGACCCAGTACTTC
TRBV7-2	TRBJ1-2	.	.	CASSLTDVNYGYTF	TGTGCCAGCAGCCTGACGGATGTTAACTATGGCTACACCTTC
TRBV7-2	TRBJ2-3	few	TRBD2	CASRTSLGLAGDTQYF	TGTGCCAGCAGGACTTCTCTAGGACTAGCGGGAGATACGCAGTATTTT
TRBV19	TRBJ1-4	.	.	CASSETKNEKLFF	TGTGCCAGTAGTGAGACAAAGAATGAAAAACTGTTTTTT
TRBV19	TRBJ1-1	.	TRBD1	CASSSLQGDMNTEAFF	TGTGCCAGTAGTTCCCTCCAGGGGGACATGAACACTGAAGCTTTCTTT
TRBV4-1	TRBJ2-3	.	.	CASSQDGLTDTQYF	TGCGCCAGCAGCCAAGATGGTCTAACAGATACGCAGTATTTT
TRBV18	TRBJ2-3	.	.	CASSPSEFRSPDTQYF	TGTGCCAGCTCGCCGAGCGAATTCCGAAGCCCAGATACGCAGTATTTT
TRBV10-3	TRBJ1-1	once	TRBD1	CAISESSGTVNTEAFF	TGTGCCATCAGTGAGTCGTCCGGGACAGTGAACACTGAAGCTTTCTTT
TRBV11-2	TRBJ2-1	.	TRBD2	CASSAIAGTMKQFF	TGTGCCAGCAGCGCTATAGCGGGAACAATGAAGCAGTTCTTC
TRBV28	TRBJ2-7	.	.	CASSLPAHEQYF	TGTGCCAGCAGCTTACCAGCGCACGAGCAGTACTTC
TRBV15	TRBJ2-7	.	TRBD1	CATSRGQGAIVGEQYF	TGTGCCACCAGCAGAGGTCAGGGGGCAATTGTAGGCGAGCAGTACTTC
TRBV10-2	TRBJ2-1	.	TRBD2	CASSGRTSGSSEQFF	TGCGCCAGCAGTGGGAGGACTAGCGGGAGCAGTGAGCAGTTCTTC
TRBV4-2	TRBJ2-7	.	.	CASSQEWQPWYEQYF	TGTGCCAGCAGCCAAGAGTGGCAGCCCTGGTACGAGCAGTACTTC
TRBV19	TRBJ2-7	few	.	CASSKTTTYEQYF	TGTGCCAGTAGTAAGACTACCACCTACGAGCAGTACTTC
TRBV10-3	TRBJ2-7	few	TRBD1	CASGQGPPWEQYF	TGTGCCTCCGGACAGGGGCCACCATGGGAGCAGTACTTC
TRBV6-5	TRBJ2-5	.	TRBD2	CASSYREGQTQYF	TGTGCCAGCAGTTACCGGGAGGGGCAGACCCAGTACTTC
TRBV5-5	TRBJ2-3	.	.	CASSLRWQGTAVGQYF	TGTGCCAGCAGCTTGAGGTGGCAGGGCACCGCCGTTGGGCAGTATTTT
TRBV10-3	TRBJ1-1	.	.	CAIHGTLNTEAFF	TGTGCCATCCACGGGACGTTGAACACTGAAGCTTTCTTT
TRBV6-5	TRBJ1-5	once	.	CASGTGTKPQHF	TGTGCCAGCGGAACAGGGACAAAACCCCAGCATTTT
TRBV28	TRBJ1-2	.	.	CASSSLRRGGYGYTF	TGTGCCAGCAGTTCCCTGCGCAGGGGAGGCTATGGCTACACCTTC
TRBV19	TRBJ2-7	.	TRBD2	CASSPGTSGSYFYEQYF	TGTGCCAGTAGCCCCGGGACTAGCGGGAGTTATTTCTACGAGCAGTACTTC
TRBV7-9	TRBJ2-5	once	TRBD2	CASSLDAGGPLETQYF	TGTGCCAGCAGCTTAGATGCGGGAGGGCCTTTAGAGACCCAGTACTTC
TRBV5-4	TRBJ2-1	.	TRBD2	CASTRKGLAGGGRVNEQFF	TGTGCCAGCACCAGGAAAGGACTAGCGGGTGGGGGTCGTGTCAATGAGCAGTTCTTC